The 26 T cell receptor beta chains below were found in one sample sequenced in a study of Ad26.COV2.S vaccination and SARS-CoV-2 variants. Stated treatment: some 20 received Ad26.COV2.S at low or high dose, single or two shots; about five received placebo; per-sample allocation not given. Specimens were obtained on day 63 following the first vaccine or placebo injection. Sequencing used immunoSEQ multiplex PCR; TCRdb keeps in-frame clones, though not all of them. The table includes about 320,000 clones, 70% to 90% detected once. The sequences come from peripheral blood, collected in a trial of Ad26.COV2.S vaccine versus placebo. These receptors all come from a person between 18 and 65 years old who received the Ad26.COV2.S COVID-19 vaccine or a placebo.

CDR3 coding DNA: TGTGCCAGCGGTACCTCAGGGTTAGGGAAGGAAAAACTGTTTTTT. The encoded protein is CASGTSGLGKEKLFF. This rearrangement joins TRBV6-5 to TRBJ1-4, with D possibly matching TRBD1 (5 bases). From germline, CDR1 is MNHEY and CDR2 SVGAGI. Trimming left V 8 bases short and J 8 bases short, with 21 bases between. The CDR3 contains 15 residues.

V and J are TRBV4-1 and TRBJ1-6; D call uncertain. Per the germline V gene, CDR1 is MGHRA and CDR2 is YSYEKL. Trimming removed 1 base from V and 7 bases from J, with 5 bases in between. CDR3 length equals 13 residues. CDR3 nucleotide sequence: TGCGCCAGCAGCCAAGTAATCAATTCACCCCTCCACTTT. Protein: CASSQVINSPLHF.

The genes are TRBV27 and TRBJ2-7; a weak D match, TRBD2 (5 bases). This CDR3 has 14 amino acids. Trimming shortened V by 2 bases and J by 1 base, and 9 bases separated the two germline ends. Germline CDR1 and CDR2: MNHEY and SMNVEV (reference sequence). CDR3 sequence (DNA): TGTGCCAGCAGTTTACGGTCGGGATCCTACGAGCAGTACTTC. Amino acids: CASSLRSGSYEQYF.

The rearrangement joins TRBV18 to TRBJ2-4; 9 bases fit TRBD1. The germline CDR1 and CDR2 sequences are KGHSH and LQKENI. The CDR3 contains 17 residues. After removal of 2 bases from V and 7 bases from J, the junction contained 12 bases not matched to a gene. The CDR3 spells CASSPSRSGTGMNIQYF. As DNA, the CDR3 is TGTGCCAGCTCACCAAGCCGTTCCGGGACAGGGATGAACATTCAGTACTTC. Variable domain in full (rest from reference TRBV18 and TRBJ2-4): NAGVMQNPRHLVRRRGQEARLRCSPMKGHSHVYWYRQLPEEGLKFMVYLQKENIIDESGMPKERFSAEFPKEGPSILRIQQVVRGDSAAYFCASSPSRSGTGMNIQYFGAGTRLSVL.

V usage is TRBV30 and J usage is TRBJ1-5; a weak D match, TRBD1 (5 bases). The CDR3 is 14 residues long. V gave up 1 base and J gave up 3 bases, with 10 bases separating them. Germline CDR1 GTSNPN, CDR2 SVGIG (reference sequence). In DNA, the CDR3 is TGTGCCTGGAGTGCGGGACTTATCAATCAGCCCCAGCATTTT. Translated: CAWSAGLINQPQHF.

The sample holds one count of this clone. The rearrangement joins TRBV9 to TRBJ2-3; the D is unclear. This CDR3 spans 14 amino acids. V was trimmed by 0 bases and J by 1 base, leaving 6 bases between them. CDR1 is SGDLS, CDR2 YYNGEE, per germline. CDR3 region: CASSVGPRTDTQYF. The CDR3, as DNA: TGTGCCAGCAGCGTAGGCCCCCGCACAGATACGCAGTATTTT.

The chain couples TRBV19 to TRBJ1-4; TRBD1 is a possible D gene (6 bases). V lost 10 bases to trimming and J lost 0 bases, with 15 bases between them. CDR3 length: 15 residues. The germline gives CDR1 LNHDA, CDR2 SQIVND (reference sequence). Here the CDR3 reads CATRGRGTTNEKLFF. The CDR3 DNA is TGTGCCACCAGGGGCCGGGGTACAACTAATGAAAAACTGTTTTTT.

This chain joins TRBV7-9 and TRBJ2-3; 8 nucleotides align to TRBD2. Germline CDR1 is SEHNR and CDR2 is FQNEAQ (reference sequence). CDR3 length: 14 amino acids. The J segment lost 4 bases and the V segment lost 2 bases, leaving 2 bases of the junction unmatched. In DNA form, the CDR3 reads TGTGCCAGCAGCTTATACGGGAGGGCAGATACGCAGTATTTT. Translating it yields CASSLYGRADTQYF.

The genes are TRBV7-9 and TRBJ1-4; no clear D gene. Germline loops: CDR1 SEHNR, CDR2 FQNEAQ (reference sequence). Trimming stripped 5 bases from V and 8 bases from J, with 9 bases between. The CDR3 sequence is 12 residues long. The CDR3 DNA reads as TGTGCCAGCAGCCCCCCTGGAGAAAAACTGTTTTTT. Residues: CASSPPGEKLFF.

The CDR3 DNA reads as TGTGCCAGCAGCCAAGGGGGATCAGGGGAGACCCAGTACTTC. Amino acids: CASSQGGSGETQYF. This sequence joins TRBV4-2 and TRBJ2-5; tentatively, D is TRBD1 (5 bases). V was trimmed by 1 base and J by 5 bases, leaving 11 bases between them. The CDR3 has 14 amino acids. Germline assignment: CDR1 LGHNA and CDR2 YNFKEQ.

The chain employs TRBV9 and TRBJ1-4; D unresolved. The CDR3 has 14 amino acids. Germline loops: CDR1 SGDLS, CDR2 YYNGEE. The V and J ends lost 4 bases and 3 bases respectively, with 10 bases between them. The CDR3 is CASSRGGSNEKLFF. Written as DNA, the CDR3 is TGTGCCAGCAGCCGAGGAGGTTCTAATGAAAAACTGTTTTTT.

The rearrangement joins TRBV12-3 or TRBV12-4 to TRBJ2-1; D is unresolved. This CDR3 has 12 amino acids. The V end lost 8 bases, the J end lost 7 bases, and 12 bases lay between the germline ends. The CDR3, as DNA: TGTGCCAGCGGCCCGGAGAGGAATGAGCAGTTCTTC. Protein: CASGPERNEQFF.

The rearrangement joins TRBV18 to TRBJ1-5; maybe TRBD1 (5 bases). The CDR3 runs to 14 residues. CDR1 KGHSH and CDR2 LQKENI come from the germline V gene. Deletions cut 3 bases from V and 3 bases from J, with 9 bases between. CDR3: CASSPDSNNQPQHF. CDR3 DNA sequence: TGTGCCAGCTCACCCGACAGTAACAATCAGCCCCAGCATTTT.

A few counts support this clone. The rearrangement joins TRBV5-4 to TRBJ1-6; 8 bases fit TRBD1. The CDR3 is 15 amino acids. V was clipped by 5 bases and J by 10 bases; unmatched bases: 11. Germline V gene lookup returns CDR1 SGHNT and CDR2 YYREEE (reference sequence). The CDR3 here is CASSPTGQERSPLHF. DNA for the CDR3: TGTGCCAGCAGTCCCACGGGACAGGAACGATCACCCCTCCACTTT. The full variable domain, with the rest looked up from reference TRBV5-4 and TRBJ1-6, is ETGVTQSPTHLIKTRGQQVTLRCSSQSGHNTVSWYQQALGQGPQFIFQYYREEENGRGNFPPRFSGLQFPNYSSELNVNALELDDSALYLCASSPTGQERSPLHFGNGTRLTVT.

The chain carries TRBV6-5 and TRBJ2-1; weak D call: TRBD2 (5 bases). This CDR3 has 13 residues. Trimming shortened V by 7 bases and J by 2 bases, and 9 bases separated the two germline ends. Germline assignment: CDR1 MNHEY and CDR2 SVGAGI. Here the CDR3 reads CASKRATYNEQFF. The CDR3 nucleotides read TGTGCCAGCAAGAGGGCAACCTACAATGAGCAGTTCTTC.

This clone was recorded only once. The chain is built from TRBV6-5 and TRBJ2-3; the match to TRBD1 covers 11 bases. The germline V gene has CDR1 MNHEY and CDR2 SVGAGI. CDR3 length: 15 residues. The trim removed 9 bases at V and 3 bases at J, leaving 8 bases unmatched. Here the CDR3 reads CASVPGTGGTDTQYF. The CDR3 nucleotides read TGTGCCAGTGTACCCGGGACAGGGGGGACAGATACGCAGTATTTT.

V and J are TRBV30 and TRBJ2-1; 10 bases line up with TRBD2. Trimming at V came to 2 bases and at J to 8 bases, leaving 6 bases not matched to a gene. Germline V lookup: CDR1 GTSNPN, CDR2 SVGIG (reference sequence). The CDR3 contains 14 residues. CDR3 nucleotides: TGTGCCTGGAGTATAAGCGGGGGGGCCGATGAGCAGTTCTTC. Encoded protein: CAWSISGGADEQFF.

This chain uses TRBV2 with TRBJ1-6; no definite D call. This CDR3 has 15 amino acids. Germline V gene lookup returns CDR1 SNHLY and CDR2 FYNNEI. V was cut by 3 bases and J by 0 bases, with 6 bases left in between. CDR3 in amino acids: CASSDSSSYNSPLHF. The CDR3 bases are TGTGCCAGCAGTGACAGTAGCTCCTATAATTCACCCCTCCACTTT.

J is TRBJ1-1 and V is TRBV7-8; tentatively, D is TRBD1 (5 bases). The V end was cut by 0 bases, the J end by 3 bases, with 14 bases between. CDR1 and CDR2 (germline): SGHVS, FQNEAQ. There are 16 residues in the CDR3. CDR3 loop: CASSLAGREWYTEAFF. The CDR3 DNA reads as TGTGCCAGCAGCTTAGCGGGCAGGGAGTGGTACACTGAAGCTTTCTTT.

The rearrangement joins TRBV24-1 to TRBJ2-1; TRBD2 aligns across 7 bases. The V segment lost 5 bases and the J segment 4 bases; nucleotides outside the gene matches: 10. Germline lookup yields CDR1 KGHDR and CDR2 SFDVKD. The CDR3 loop spans 16 amino acids. Written as DNA, the CDR3 is TGTGCCACCAGTGGGATCGGGGGGATTGGGTACAATGAGCAGTTCTTC. Translation: CATSGIGGIGYNEQFF.

Only one count was recorded for this clone. The chain carries TRBV7-9 and TRBJ1-4, with D unclear. This CDR3 has 14 amino acids. CDR1 is SEHNR and CDR2 is FQNEAQ in the germline V gene (reference sequence). Trimming stripped 7 bases from V and 5 bases from J, with 14 bases between. CDR3 DNA: TGTGCCAGCACCCTGAACGAACTGAATGAAAAACTGTTTTTT. Translated: CASTLNELNEKLFF.

The chain has TRBV3-1 (or the pseudogene TRBV3-2) and TRBJ2-1; D gene uncertain. This CDR3 contains 12 residues. V was pared by 0 bases and J by 15 bases, with 12 bases between. Germline V lookup: CDR1 LGHDT, CDR2 YNNKEL (reference sequence). The CDR3: CASSQDRARRFF. Here the CDR3 DNA reads TGTGCCAGCAGCCAAGATAGGGCTAGACGGTTCTTC.

This clone was counted a single time. This chain connects TRBV19 to TRBJ1-5; weak D call: TRBD1 (5 bases). The V and J ends lost 2 bases and 9 bases respectively, with 20 bases between them. Germline V gene sequence: CDR1 LNHDA, CDR2 SQIVND (reference sequence). The CDR3 consists of 16 residues. CDR3 protein: CASSIPGTSPLGPQHF. The CDR3 DNA follows: TGTGCCAGTAGTATACCAGGGACCTCTCCTTTGGGGCCCCAGCATTTT.

The chain carries TRBV25-1 and TRBJ1-5; weak D call: TRBD1 (5 bases). Looked up from germline, CDR1 is MGHDK and CDR2 is SYGVNS. Trimming pared 3 bases from V and 7 bases from J, leaving 13 bases between. The CDR3 sequence is 14 residues long. Here the CDR3 reads CASSEAGGRQPQHF. The CDR3 coding sequence is TGTGCCAGCAGTGAGGCCGGGGGGAGACAGCCCCAGCATTTT. Full variable domain (remainder filled in from reference TRBV25-1 and TRBJ1-5): EADIYQTPRYLVIGTGKKITLECSQTMGHDKMYWYQQDPGMELHLIHYSYGVNSTEKGDLSSESTVSRIRTEHFPLTLESARPSHTSQYLCASSEAGGRQPQHFGDGTRLSIL.

The chain carries TRBV18 and TRBJ1-1, with 7 bases fitting TRBD1. This CDR3 region has 15 residues. Trimming at V came to 6 bases and at J to 3 bases, leaving 10 bases not matched to a gene. Per germline, CDR1 KGHSH and CDR2 LQKENI. The CDR3 bases are TGTGCCAGCTCCCCTGGCCCAGGGGGGGACACTGAAGCTTTCTTT. It specifies CASSPGPGGDTEAFF.

CDR3 DNA sequence: TGTGCCAGCAGCCAACTAGCGGGGGCCTACGAGCAGTACTTC. This sequence encodes CASSQLAGAYEQYF. This sequence joins TRBV7-2 and TRBJ2-7; 11 nucleotides agree with TRBD2. This CDR3 region has 14 residues. CDR1 SGHTA and CDR2 FQGNSA come from the germline V gene. Trimming removed 5 bases from V and 2 bases from J; junction bases left unmatched: 2. Filled out from reference TRBV7-2 and TRBJ2-7, the complete variable domain reads GAGVSQSPSNKVTEKGKDVELRCDPISGHTALYWYRQSLGQGLEFLIYFQGNSAPDKSGLPSDRFSAERTGGSVSTLTIQRTQQEDSAVYLCASSQLAGAYEQYFGPGTRLTVT.